This note documents a single T cell receptor (beta chain) sequence. Its antigen is currently not known. Base qualities are not at hand, and no much larger clone is one base apart. The cohort comprised 710 or so healthy bone marrow donors. At the time of sampling, every cohort member was nominally healthy, though immune exposures that went unrecorded were likely present. The donor tested CMV seropositive, placing the donor among the 289 seropositive members of the cohort. Each donor provided a peripheral blood sample, and peripheral blood mononuclear cells were used for TCR beta sequencing. Genomic DNA extraction from the blood cell samples was performed with the Qiagen DNeasy Blood Extraction Kit. This specimen belongs to a study of cytomegalovirus exposure and HLA in healthy donors (dated by TCRdb to about 2017). Context from the whole study: An earlier analysis of some 620 of the donors reported around 280 Gb of sequence data and 117 million unique TCR beta sequences obtained from about 179 million T cells. Class I and class II HLA loci were covered by the typing at four-digit resolution. The study was designed to test whether signatures of past pathogen exposure could be identified by cataloging public T cell receptors. The study combined high-throughput TCR immunosequencing, statistical association of individual TCRs with disease status, and machine learning to predict cytomegalovirus infection status. Alongside the repertoire data, information on donor age, sex, ethnicity and CMV serostatus was compiled. Among some 400 genotyped donors of the cohort, an average of approximately 240,000 unique TCR beta nucleotide sequences was sequenced per donor, of which approximately 18% were non-productive. A later analysis re-examined previously published TCR beta repertoires from 600 to 700 donors and added high-resolution HLA genotyping to investigate patterns of TCR occurrence. Every repertoire in the discovery cohort had been generated on one and the same sequencing platform. The T cell repertoires of under 700 subjects were profiled by immunosequencing and related to cytomegalovirus serostatus. In the later analysis, no new phenotypic data were used to find candidate immune exposures; instead, reliance was placed on TCR beta sequences and their occurrence across donors. In a later genetic analysis, genome-wide SNP genotypes for about 55% of the roughly 700 donors were used, and that subset was treated as a discovery cohort. The genetic ancestry cluster associated with self-reported Caucasian donors included about four fifths of the roughly 400 genotyped donors. A separate validation cohort of roughly 110 different subjects was used in addition to the 666-subject first cohort. Typing coverage varied by locus: roughly 629-640 donors for A, B, C, DRB1 and DQB1; about 520 for DQA1; more than 600 for DPA1; 450 to 480 for DPB1. An earlier analysis of some 600 of the donors applied high-throughput TCR beta sequencing to assess whether each TCR beta V gene segment acted as functional or pseudogenic. An early release that covered approximately 600 HLA-typed donors contained approximately 300 gigabases of sequencing data and around 85 million unique TCR sequences. Roughly 5 DR-DQ haplotypes were handled as single units for association and clustering, since linkage in the cohort was strong. What the research found in general, with its limitations: The authors suggested that the approach could potentially be generalized to other disease states and immunological phenotypes. Compared with equally common non-associated chains, HLA-associated TCR beta chains in a later analysis were more clonally expanded and had lower generation probabilities. Because the 87-base-pair reads could not distinguish some IMGT-functional V segments, including TRBV6-2 and TRBV6-3, those segments were excluded. In vitro tests confirmed that a few of the cytomegalovirus-associated TCR beta chains recognize cytomegalovirus antigens. Sequencing depth was assumed to be roughly uniform across donors in the presence/absence analyses, though that assumption may not hold. In a later genetic analysis, a missense DCLRE1C variant was associated with V-gene and J-gene trimming of TCR beta chains, and the association was replicated in an independent cohort. Cytomegalovirus status was reported to be diagnosed by the classifier with high specificity and sensitivity in both the original and validation cohorts. The only immune exposure information available for the cohort was CMV serostatus. Because some donors lacked HLA typing at each locus, the association tests relied only on the typed subset. According to a later analysis, most CMV-associated TCR beta chains appeared to be HLA-restricted, and the HLA associations seemed to be driven largely by CMV exposure. When HLA alleles, especially DR and DQ, strongly co-occurred, attributing TCR associations to individual alleles was difficult. In the study, roughly 160 TCR beta chains were listed as associated with cytomegalovirus. A later analysis found that TCR association rates varied across HLA loci, with DRB1 alleles showing the most associated TCRs and HLA-C alleles the fewest. This cohort had only TCR beta chains sequenced, and the lack of alpha or paired-chain data limited which features could be detected. Linkage disequilibrium might explain the correlated functional status among segregating V segments, but an unknown experimental factor could not be excluded. A later analysis associated about 16,000 TCR beta sequences with specific HLA alleles at a false discovery rate of 0.05. Compared with the approximately 670-donor mean, donors in an Asian-associated ancestry cluster had fewer N-insertions in productive TCRs, according to a later genetic analysis. Most TCR sequences were seen in very few donors, while some public TCRs were found in many individuals. The earlier analysis of nearly 600 of the donors excluded some 15 rarely observed V segments, including chromosome 9 orphons, because counts were too low. A later analysis reported that several top co-occurrence clusters appeared linked to parvovirus B19, influenza, CMV and Epstein-Barr virus. Broadly in line with IMGT annotations, most TCR beta V segments showed up in productive rearrangements about 87% or about 30% of the time in an earlier analysis of approximately 640 of the donors. A further reported finding was that TCR beta sequences accurately predicted the HLA-A and HLA-B alleles for most subjects in the first cohort. A cluster of highly shared sequence variants was judged likely to represent a technical artifact of the sequencing pipeline.

The library came from the immunoSEQ multiplex PCR assay. A mixture of 60 forward primers for TCR Vbeta segments and 13 reverse primers for TCR Jbeta segments was used in the multiplex PCR. A multiplex PCR assay on genomic DNA amplified the CDR3 region of rearranged TCR beta genes. Amplified TCR beta libraries were sequenced as 87-base-pair reads on the Illumina HiSeq System. In the authors' own workflow: Across the 500 to 850 repertoires, a later analysis counted tens of millions of unique TCR beta chains, approximately 12 million of which were shared by at least two donors. Raw reads were error-corrected and collapsed into unique sequences by a nearest-neighbor algorithm in which closely related sequences were merged to remove PCR and sequencing errors. CDR3 sequences were aligned to IMGT reference sequences to assign V, D and J gene segments. For a sequence to be retained, a match of at least six nucleotides was required to both a V gene segment and a J gene segment. A rearrangement counted as productive if the CDR3 had no stop codons and remained in frame with V and J, and every other rearrangement counted as non-productive. Following IMGT convention, CDR3 was defined as the stretch from the second conserved V-encoded cysteine to the conserved J-encoded phenylalanine. The earlier analysis of around 640 of the donors excluded sequences that lacked an unambiguous match to a single V gene segment. An earlier analysis of fewer than 750 of the donors classified V segments as functional when productive rearrangements were above 56.7% and as segregating when the standard deviation between donors was above 5%. A statistical classification framework was built for diagnosing cytomegalovirus status from the catalog of TCR beta chain sequences. V and J gene assignment, in a later analysis, came from comparing TCR nucleotide sequences with IMGT/GENE-DB human TR gene sequences. Using the TCRdist pipeline, a later analysis assigned CDR3 sequences along with most-parsimonious VDJ recombination scenarios. In a later analysis, each TCR beta chain was defined by its CDR3 amino acid sequence together with its V-gene family, and reads lacking a unique V-gene family were excluded. In a later analysis, several hundred highly shared, low-generation-probability nucleotide sequences were removed to address suspected cross-contamination and a sequencing artifact. In a later analysis, a clonal expansion index was calculated for each public chain from normalized within-repertoire ranks of inferred template counts. A later analysis computed generation probabilities with a VDJ recombination model fitted to out-of-frame rearrangements, and checked the results against IGoR. A later analysis scored TCR-TCR, TCR-HLA and TCR-CMV co-occurrence with hypergeometric tests, applying a repertoire-size bias correction to TCR pairs. False discovery rates were estimated in a later analysis by permuting HLA or CMV assignments 20 times. In a later analysis, co-occurring TCRs were grouped with DBSCAN, and TCRdist sequence similarity was added when clustering was performed within HLA-allele-positive subsets. Repertoires with fewer than 30,000 or more than 120,000 public chains, plus five repertoires with anomalous nucleotide sharing, were excluded from co-occurrence clustering. The source is immuneACCESS, and TCRdb retained only in-frame sequences with V and J called. Part of the clones is not carried over; for the studies checked, unresolved V genes explain less than half of this, and the remainder is unexplained. V and J calls and clone size are given by that table; D and trimming were obtained from the DNA. Present in this sample are more than 200,000 clones, 70% of which were seen just once. The leading ten clones occupy 2.5% to 3% of the sample.

The CDR3 measures 16 amino acids from cysteine to phenylalanine. Only CDR3 DNA is held: 48 bases, read in frame from base 1. Clipping removes 0 bases from V and 2 bases from J, with 6 as the unmatched junction base count. The germline V gene provides CDR1 LGHNA and CDR2 YNFKEQ. Sequenced sample: PBMCs. The sequence came from a man aged 35 to 55 in good health and CMV-seropositive. This chain is built from TRBV4-2 and TRBJ2-7, and TRBD1 aligns with 8 junction nucleotides. The CDR3 protein sequence reads: CASSQDGQGAPYEQYF. The nucleotides are TGTGCCAGCAGCCAAGACGGTCAGGGGGCCCCCTACGAGCAGTACTTC.